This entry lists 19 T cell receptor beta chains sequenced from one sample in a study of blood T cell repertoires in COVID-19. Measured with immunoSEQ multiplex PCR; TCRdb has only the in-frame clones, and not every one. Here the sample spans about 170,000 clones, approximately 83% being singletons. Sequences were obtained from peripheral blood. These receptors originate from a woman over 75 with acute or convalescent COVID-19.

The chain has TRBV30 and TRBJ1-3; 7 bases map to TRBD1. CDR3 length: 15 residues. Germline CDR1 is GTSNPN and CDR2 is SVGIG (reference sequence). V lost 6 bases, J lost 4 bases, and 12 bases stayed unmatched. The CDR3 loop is CACKFTGVGGNTIYF. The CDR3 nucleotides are TGTGCCTGTAAATTCACAGGGGTGGGCGGAAACACCATATATTTT.

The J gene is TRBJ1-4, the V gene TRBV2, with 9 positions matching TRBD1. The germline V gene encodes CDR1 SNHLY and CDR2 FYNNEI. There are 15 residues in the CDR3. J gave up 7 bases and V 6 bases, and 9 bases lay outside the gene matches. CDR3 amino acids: CASSEDRGRSEKLFF. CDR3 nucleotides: TGTGCCAGCAGCGAGGACAGGGGCCGAAGTGAAAAACTGTTTTTT.

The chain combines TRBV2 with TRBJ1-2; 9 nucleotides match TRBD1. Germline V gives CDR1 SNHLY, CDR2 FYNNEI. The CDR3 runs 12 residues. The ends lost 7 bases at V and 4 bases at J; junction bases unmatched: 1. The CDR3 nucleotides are TGTGCCAGCACACAGGGGGCCTATGGCTACACCTTC. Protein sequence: CASTQGAYGYTF.

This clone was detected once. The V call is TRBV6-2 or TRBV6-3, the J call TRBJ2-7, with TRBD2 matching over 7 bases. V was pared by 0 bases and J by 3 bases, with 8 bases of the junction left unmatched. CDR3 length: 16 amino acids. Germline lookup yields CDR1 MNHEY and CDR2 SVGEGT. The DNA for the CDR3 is TGTGCCAGCAGTTACTCGATGGCGGGAGAACGCTACGAGCAGTACTTC. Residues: CASSYSMAGERYEQYF.

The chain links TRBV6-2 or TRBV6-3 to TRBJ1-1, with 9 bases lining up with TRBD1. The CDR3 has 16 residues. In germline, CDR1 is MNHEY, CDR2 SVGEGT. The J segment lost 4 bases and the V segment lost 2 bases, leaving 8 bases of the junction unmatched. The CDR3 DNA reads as TGTGCCAGCAGTTACGACAGGGGGTACAGTGGCACTGAAGCTTTCTTT. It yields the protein CASSYDRGYSGTEAFF.

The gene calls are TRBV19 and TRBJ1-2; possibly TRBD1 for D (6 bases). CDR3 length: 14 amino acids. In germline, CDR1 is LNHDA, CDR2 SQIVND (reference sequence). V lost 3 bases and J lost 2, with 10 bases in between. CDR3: CASSIRGANYGYTF. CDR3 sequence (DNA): TGTGCCAGTAGTATTCGGGGGGCGAACTATGGCTACACCTTC. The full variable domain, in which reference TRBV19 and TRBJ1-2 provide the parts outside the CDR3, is DGGITQSPKYLFRKEGQNVTLSCEQNLNHDAMYWYRQDPGQGLRLIYYSQIVNDFQKGDIAEGYSVSREKKESFPLTVTSAQKNPTAFYLCASSIRGANYGYTFGSGTRLTVV.

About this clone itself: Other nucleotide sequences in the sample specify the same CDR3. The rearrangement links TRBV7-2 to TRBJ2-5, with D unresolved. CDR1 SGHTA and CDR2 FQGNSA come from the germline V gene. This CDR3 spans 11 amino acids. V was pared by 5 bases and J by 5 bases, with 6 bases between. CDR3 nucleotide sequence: TGTGCCAGCAGCCCCCAGGAGACCCAGTACTTC. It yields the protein CASSPQETQYF.

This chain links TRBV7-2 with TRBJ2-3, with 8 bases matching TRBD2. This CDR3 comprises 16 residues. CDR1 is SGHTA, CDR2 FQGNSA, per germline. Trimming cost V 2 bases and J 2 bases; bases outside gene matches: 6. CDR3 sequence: CASSLYERELTDTQYF. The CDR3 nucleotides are TGTGCCAGCAGCTTATATGAGCGGGAGCTCACAGATACGCAGTATTTT.

CDR3 sequence (DNA): TGCGCCAGCAGCTTGGTACCCGGGACCGGGGAGCTGTTTTTT. Protein sequence: CASSLVPGTGELFF. V and J are TRBV5-1 and TRBJ2-2; unclear D gene. Trimming shortened V by 0 bases and J by 5 bases, and 8 bases separated the two germline ends. The CDR3 sequence is 14 residues long. Looked up from germline, CDR1 is SGHRS and CDR2 is YFSETQ.

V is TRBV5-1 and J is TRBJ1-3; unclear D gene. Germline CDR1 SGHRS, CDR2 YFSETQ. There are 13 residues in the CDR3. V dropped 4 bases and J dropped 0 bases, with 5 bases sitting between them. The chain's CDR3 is CASSPSSGNTIYF. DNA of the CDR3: TGCGCCAGCAGCCCGAGCTCTGGAAACACCATATATTTT.

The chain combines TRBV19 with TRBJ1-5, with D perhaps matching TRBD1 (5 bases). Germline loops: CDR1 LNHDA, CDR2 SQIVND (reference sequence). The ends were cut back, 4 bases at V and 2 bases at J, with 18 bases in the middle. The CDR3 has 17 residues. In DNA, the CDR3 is TGTGCCAGTAGTAAGGCTCGGGGGTATTCAGGCAATCAGCCCCAGCATTTT. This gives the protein CASSKARGYSGNQPQHF.

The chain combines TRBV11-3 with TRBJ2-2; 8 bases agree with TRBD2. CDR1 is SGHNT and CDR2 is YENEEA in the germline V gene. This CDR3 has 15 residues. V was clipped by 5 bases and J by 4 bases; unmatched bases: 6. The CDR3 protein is CASSRGGFSTGELFF. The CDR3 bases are TGTGCCAGCAGCCGGGGGGGGTTTAGCACCGGGGAGCTGTTTTTT.

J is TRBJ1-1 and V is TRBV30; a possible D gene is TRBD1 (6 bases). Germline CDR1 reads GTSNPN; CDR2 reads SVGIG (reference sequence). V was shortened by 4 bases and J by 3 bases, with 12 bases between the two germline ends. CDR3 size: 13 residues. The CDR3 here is CAWNRELDTEAFF. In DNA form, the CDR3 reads TGTGCCTGGAACAGGGAGTTGGACACTGAAGCTTTCTTT.

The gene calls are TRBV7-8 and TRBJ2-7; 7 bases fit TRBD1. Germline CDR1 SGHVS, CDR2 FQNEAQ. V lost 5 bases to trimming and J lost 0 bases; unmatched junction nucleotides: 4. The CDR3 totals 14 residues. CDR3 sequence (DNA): TGTGCCAGCAGCCGAGGGACAGCCTCCTACGAGCAGTACTTC. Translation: CASSRGTASYEQYF.

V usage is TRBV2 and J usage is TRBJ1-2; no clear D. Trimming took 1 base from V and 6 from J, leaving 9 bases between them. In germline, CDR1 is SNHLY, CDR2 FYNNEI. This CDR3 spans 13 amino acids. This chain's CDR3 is CASSEGGWDGYTF. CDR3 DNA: TGTGCCAGCAGTGAAGGAGGGTGGGATGGCTACACCTTC.

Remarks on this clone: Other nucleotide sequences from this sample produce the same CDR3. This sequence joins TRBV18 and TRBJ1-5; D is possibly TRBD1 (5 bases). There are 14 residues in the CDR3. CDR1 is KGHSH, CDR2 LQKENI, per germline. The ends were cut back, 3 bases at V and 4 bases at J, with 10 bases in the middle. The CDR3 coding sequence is TGTGCCAGCTCACCGCAGGGAGGGAATCAGCCCCAGCATTTT. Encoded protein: CASSPQGGNQPQHF.

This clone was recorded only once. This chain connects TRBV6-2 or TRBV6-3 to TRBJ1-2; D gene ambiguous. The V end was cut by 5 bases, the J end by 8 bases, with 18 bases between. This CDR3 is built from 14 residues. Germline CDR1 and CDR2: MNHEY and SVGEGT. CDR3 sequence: CASSHDKFATGYTF. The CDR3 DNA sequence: TGTGCCAGCAGTCACGACAAATTTGCGACCGGCTACACCTTC.

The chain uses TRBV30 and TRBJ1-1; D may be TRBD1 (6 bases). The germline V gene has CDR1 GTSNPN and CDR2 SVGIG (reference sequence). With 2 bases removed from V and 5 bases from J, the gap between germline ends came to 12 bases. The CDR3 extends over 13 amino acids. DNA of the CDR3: TGTGCCTGGAGTAGTTATAGGGGGACTGAAGCTTTCTTT. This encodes CAWSSYRGTEAFF.

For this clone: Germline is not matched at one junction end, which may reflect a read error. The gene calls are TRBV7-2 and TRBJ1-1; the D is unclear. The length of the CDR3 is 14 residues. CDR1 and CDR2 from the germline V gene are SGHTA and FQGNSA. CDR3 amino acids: CASSLFLENAEAFF. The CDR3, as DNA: TGTGCCAGCAGCTTATTTTTGGAGAACGCTGAAGCTTTCTTT.